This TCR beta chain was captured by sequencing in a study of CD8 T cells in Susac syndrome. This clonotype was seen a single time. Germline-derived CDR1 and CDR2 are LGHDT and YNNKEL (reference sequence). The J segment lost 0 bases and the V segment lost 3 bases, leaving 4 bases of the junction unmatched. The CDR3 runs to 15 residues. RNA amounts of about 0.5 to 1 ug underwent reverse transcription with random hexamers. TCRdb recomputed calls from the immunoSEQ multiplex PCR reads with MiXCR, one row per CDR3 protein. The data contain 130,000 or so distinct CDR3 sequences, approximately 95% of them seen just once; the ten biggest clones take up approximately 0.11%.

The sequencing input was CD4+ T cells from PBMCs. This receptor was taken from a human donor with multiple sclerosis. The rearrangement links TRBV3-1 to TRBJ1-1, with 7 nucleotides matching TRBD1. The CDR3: CASSQTGRMNTEAFF. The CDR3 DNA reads TGTGCCAGCAGCCAGACAGGGAGGATGAACACTGAAGCTTTCTTT.